Each of the 19 T cell receptor beta chains below was sequenced from the same sample in a study of control samples from healthy donors and cancer patients. Libraries were prepared by immunoSEQ multiplex PCR; TCRdb keeps only in-frame clonotypes and omits some of them. The table includes some 120,000 clones, 80% to 90% detected once. What was sequenced was PBMCs. These receptors originate from a woman between 45 and 60 years old with colorectal cancer.

This chain connects TRBV25-1 to TRBJ2-1; D ambiguous. The CDR3 extends over 13 amino acids. Trimming cost V 1 base and J 6 bases, with 7 bases left between them. Germline V gene sequence: CDR1 MGHDK, CDR2 SYGVNS. Here the CDR3 DNA reads TGTGCCAGCAGTGAATCAGGTTTCAATGAGCAGTTCTTC. Translated: CASSESGFNEQFF.

CDR3 loop: CASAKGDDTEAFF. The CDR3 nucleotides are TGCGCCAGCGCCAAAGGGGACGACACTGAAGCTTTCTTT. V is TRBV5-1 and J is TRBJ1-1, with D tentatively TRBD1 (5 bases). Germline V gene data show CDR1 as SGHRS and CDR2 as YFSETQ. Trimming removed 7 bases at V and 3 bases at J, with 13 bases between. The CDR3 sequence is 13 residues long.

The V call is TRBV27, the J call TRBJ2-2, with a tentative D call TRBD2 (7 bases). There are 16 residues in the CDR3. V lost 4 bases and J lost 6, with 18 bases in between. Germline assignment: CDR1 MNHEY and CDR2 SMNVEV (reference sequence). In DNA form, the CDR3 reads TGTGCCAGCAGTTCCCCTACAGGGAGGGAGGCCGGGGAGCTGTTTTTT. It translates to CASSSPTGREAGELFF.

This clone was observed a single time. This chain joins TRBV2 and TRBJ2-7; D might be TRBD2 (6 bases). V was trimmed by 5 bases and J by 0 bases, leaving 8 bases between them. Germline CDR1 and CDR2: SNHLY and FYNNEI. CDR3 length equals 13 residues. CDR3 nucleotides: TGTGCCAGCAGTAAGGACTACTCCTACGAGCAGTACTTC. It encodes CASSKDYSYEQYF.

The DNA for the CDR3 is TGTGCCTGGAGGCTAGCGGGGACATCAGCGGAGCAGTATTTT. Its translation: CAWRLAGTSAEQYF. The V gene is TRBV30, the J gene TRBJ2-3; 9 nucleotides align to TRBD2. The V segment lost 3 bases and the J segment 11 bases; nucleotides outside the gene matches: 12. This CDR3 has 14 residues. Germline V gives CDR1 GTSNPN, CDR2 SVGIG (reference sequence).

The chain combines TRBV9 with TRBJ2-2; the match to TRBD1 covers 7 bases. J was trimmed by 7 bases and V by 3 bases; bases with no gene match: 15. CDR3 length: 17 amino acids. CDR1 SGDLS and CDR2 YYNGEE come from the germline V gene. The CDR3 here is CASSEGASYLGSGELFF. The CDR3 DNA reads TGTGCCAGCAGCGAGGGGGCTAGTTACCTAGGGAGCGGGGAGCTGTTTTTT.

The gene calls are TRBV7-3 and TRBJ2-2; 7 bases align to TRBD1. The CDR3 totals 13 residues. Germline lookup yields CDR1 SGHTA and CDR2 FQGTGA. V lost 6 bases and J lost 5; bases outside the gene matches: 3. The CDR3 coding sequence is TGTGCCAGCAGGCTGACAGGGACCGGGGAGCTGTTTTTT. This gives the protein CASRLTGTGELFF.

The rearrangement links TRBV5-1 to TRBJ1-1, with D maybe TRBD1 (5 bases). CDR3 length: 13 amino acids. V was shortened by 5 bases and J by 1 base, with 9 bases between the two germline ends. From germline, CDR1 is SGHRS and CDR2 YFSETQ. CDR3 region: CASRVGQNTEAFF. CDR3 coding DNA: TGCGCCAGCAGAGTCGGACAGAACACTGAAGCTTTCTTT.

The genes are TRBV3-1 (or the pseudogene TRBV3-2) and TRBJ1-1; TRBD1 aligns across 8 bases. Germline-derived CDR1 and CDR2 are LGHDT and YNNKEL (reference sequence). This CDR3 has 16 residues. V trimming: 1 base; J trimming: 2 bases; junction bases outside the gene matches: 6. The CDR3 protein is CASSQVQGAANTEAFF. The CDR3 DNA follows: TGTGCCAGCAGCCAAGTCCAGGGGGCAGCCAACACTGAAGCTTTCTTT.

V is TRBV19 and J is TRBJ1-3; TRBD1 is a possible D gene (5 bases). The germline V gene encodes CDR1 LNHDA and CDR2 SQIVND (reference sequence). V was shortened by 3 bases and J by 0 bases, with 18 bases between the two germline ends. The CDR3 length is 18 residues. The CDR3 is CASSMILGGHYSGNTIYF. The CDR3 DNA reads TGTGCCAGTAGTATGATTCTCGGCGGACACTACTCTGGAAACACCATATATTTT.

The chain joins TRBV9 to TRBJ2-5; a possible D gene is TRBD2 (6 bases). The CDR3 extends over 13 amino acids. V was shortened by 0 bases and J by 4 bases, with 7 bases between the two germline ends. The germline CDR1 and CDR2 sequences are SGDLS and YYNGEE. The chain's CDR3 is CASSVGDSETQYF. For the CDR3, the DNA is TGTGCCAGCAGCGTAGGGGACTCAGAGACCCAGTACTTC.

The rearrangement links TRBV28 to TRBJ2-2, with TRBD1 matching 8 bases. In germline, CDR1 is MDHEN, CDR2 SYDVKM. The CDR3 contains 14 residues. Losses at the gene ends were 2 bases for V and 11 bases for J; bases not matched to a gene: 7. The DNA for the CDR3 is TGTGCCAGCAGTTTAAGGAGAACAGGGGGAGAGCTGTTTTTT. Its protein is CASSLRRTGGELFF.

V is TRBV12-3 or TRBV12-4 and J is TRBJ2-7, with D maybe TRBD2 (6 bases). CDR3 length: 13 residues. The V gene lost 8 bases and the J gene lost 7 bases, with 18 bases spanning the gap. CDR3 coding DNA: TGTGCCAGCGGATCTGGCGGGATGGGGGAGCAGTACTTC. It yields the protein CASGSGGMGEQYF.

The rearrangement links TRBV6-1 to TRBJ1-3; 7 bases fit TRBD1. Trimming at V came to 4 bases and at J to 0 bases, leaving 9 bases not matched to a gene. The CDR3 has 17 residues. Per the germline V gene, CDR1 is MNHNS and CDR2 is SASEGT. CDR3 sequence (DNA): TGTGCCAGCAGTGCTGGGACAGCCGAGCCCTCTGGAAACACCATATATTTT. Amino acid sequence: CASSAGTAEPSGNTIYF.

The CDR3 reads CASSDPRYSGGPNNEQFF. CDR3 DNA: TGTGCCAGCAGCGACCCGAGATATAGCGGGGGGCCTAACAATGAGCAGTTCTTC. The J gene is TRBJ2-1, the V gene TRBV7-9; TRBD2 matches 10 bases. Unmatched junction bases numbered 15, after V lost 5 bases and J lost 5 bases. In germline, CDR1 is SEHNR, CDR2 FQNEAQ (reference sequence). CDR3 length: 18 residues.

The chain couples TRBV18 to TRBJ1-2, with 9 nucleotides matching TRBD1. The germline V gene has CDR1 KGHSH and CDR2 LQKENI. The V gene end was trimmed by 1 base and the J gene end by 4 bases; junction bases not matched to a gene: 4. The CDR3 consists of 15 residues. This CDR3 reads CASSPRQGVGYGYTF. The CDR3 DNA sequence: TGTGCCAGCTCACCACGACAGGGGGTAGGCTATGGCTACACCTTC.

The rearrangement uses TRBV25-1 and TRBJ1-1; tentatively, D is TRBD1 (5 bases). Trimming pared 4 bases from V and 6 bases from J, leaving 15 bases between. Germline V gene sequence: CDR1 MGHDK, CDR2 SYGVNS. This CDR3 contains 14 residues. For the CDR3, the DNA is TGTGCCAGCAGTGTGGACACCTCGGCCGCTGAAGCTTTCTTT. Protein: CASSVDTSAAEAFF. Variable domain in full (rest from reference TRBV25-1 and TRBJ1-1): EADIYQTPRYLVIGTGKKITLECSQTMGHDKMYWYQQDPGMELHLIHYSYGVNSTEKGDLSSESTVSRIRTEHFPLTLESARPSHTSQYLCASSVDTSAAEAFFGQGTRLTVV.

This sequence joins TRBV19 and TRBJ1-2; TRBD1 matches at 8 bases. Looked up from germline, CDR1 is LNHDA and CDR2 is SQIVND (reference sequence). J was trimmed by 0 bases and V by 8 bases; bases with no gene match: 5. This CDR3 spans 14 amino acids. DNA of the CDR3: TGTGCCAGTGCGGGACAGGCAACTAACTATGGCTACACCTTC. Its protein product is CASAGQATNYGYTF.

V is TRBV7-9 and J is TRBJ2-3, with 8 positions matching TRBD2. J gave up 0 bases and V 5 bases, and 13 bases lay outside the gene matches. The CDR3 has 18 residues. CDR1 is SEHNR, CDR2 FQNEAQ, per germline (reference sequence). The CDR3 region has the DNA TGTGCCAGCAGCCGCGGGGGGCCTTCAACCGCTAGCACAGATACGCAGTATTTT. It codes for CASSRGGPSTASTDTQYF.